This is a list of T cell receptor beta chains from one sample in a study of cytomegalovirus exposure and HLA in healthy donors. TCRdb keeps only in-frame clones here, not all; method: immunoSEQ multiplex PCR. The sample has about 220,000 clones, approximately 88% seen once. Sequenced input: PBMCs. Receptors originate from a woman aged 25 to 45 in good health and CMV-seropositive. The CDR3 runs from the conserved cysteine through the conserved F or W. Fields, in order: CDR3 DNA, CDR3 protein, D gene, V gene, clone size, CDR3 length, J gene. D genes are given only for firm matches. Expanded clones are given a class, and other clones once, few, many or no size at all.

CDR3 DNA: TGTGCCATCCACGCATTGGGGCCAGGGGGCTGGAGAGCTTTCTTT
CDR3 protein: CAIHALGPGGWRAFF
D gene: TRBD1
V gene: TRBV6-5
clone size: NA
CDR3 length: 15
J gene: TRBJ1-1

CDR3 DNA: TGCAGCGCGGAGGGGGTGGCGGGAGTGACAGATACGCAGTATTTT
CDR3 protein: CSAEGVAGVTDTQYF
D gene: NA
V gene: TRBV29-1
clone size: NA
CDR3 length: 15
J gene: TRBJ2-3

CDR3 DNA: TGTGCCAGCAGTTTATCACCTCTCAGCGGGAGGTACAATGAGCAGTTCTTC
CDR3 protein: CASSLSPLSGRYNEQFF
D gene: TRBD2
V gene: TRBV27
clone size: NA
CDR3 length: 17
J gene: TRBJ2-1

CDR3 DNA: TGTGCCAGCAGTGGGACAGGGGGCGATCAGCCCCAGCATTTT
CDR3 protein: CASSGTGGDQPQHF
D gene: TRBD1
V gene: TRBV2
clone size: once
CDR3 length: 14
J gene: TRBJ1-5

CDR3 DNA: TGTGCCAGCAGCTTGGCCTGGGGGGAGGGGTACGAGCAGTACTTC
CDR3 protein: CASSLAWGEGYEQYF
D gene: TRBD2
V gene: TRBV5-6
clone size: once
CDR3 length: 15
J gene: TRBJ2-7

CDR3 DNA: TGTGCCTGGGTGGGACTAGAGACCTACAATGAGCAGTTCTTC
CDR3 protein: CAWVGLETYNEQFF
D gene: TRBD2
V gene: TRBV30
clone size: NA
CDR3 length: 14
J gene: TRBJ2-1

CDR3 DNA: TGCGCCAGCAGCTTGGTGGGGTCTGGAAACACCATATATTTT
CDR3 protein: CASSLVGSGNTIYF
D gene: NA
V gene: TRBV5-1
clone size: NA
CDR3 length: 14
J gene: TRBJ1-3

CDR3 DNA: TGTGCCAGCAGCGTAGATCCGAGGGCGAACGCTGAAGCTTTCTTT
CDR3 protein: CASSVDPRANAEAFF
D gene: NA
V gene: TRBV9
clone size: NA
CDR3 length: 15
J gene: TRBJ1-1

CDR3 DNA: TGCAGTGGAGTTGGGGAAGGAGAGCTGTTTTTT
CDR3 protein: CSGVGEGELFF
D gene: NA
V gene: TRBV20-1
clone size: NA
CDR3 length: 11
J gene: TRBJ2-2

CDR3 DNA: TGTGCCAGCAGCGGATTAGCCAAAAACATTCAGTACTTC
CDR3 protein: CASSGLAKNIQYF
D gene: NA
V gene: TRBV9
clone size: NA
CDR3 length: 13
J gene: TRBJ2-4

CDR3 DNA: TGCGCCAGCAGCATACAGGGGGCGGAAGAGACCCAGTACTTC
CDR3 protein: CASSIQGAEETQYF
D gene: TRBD1
V gene: TRBV5-1
clone size: NA
CDR3 length: 14
J gene: TRBJ2-5

CDR3 DNA: TGTGCCAGCAGTGCTGGGTCGGACTATTATGGCTACACCTTC
CDR3 protein: CASSAGSDYYGYTF
D gene: NA
V gene: TRBV2
clone size: NA
CDR3 length: 14
J gene: TRBJ1-2

CDR3 DNA: TGCGCCAGCACCCTAGGGAGGGGAAACACTGAAGCTTTCTTT
CDR3 protein: CASTLGRGNTEAFF
D gene: NA
V gene: TRBV5-1
clone size: NA
CDR3 length: 14
J gene: TRBJ1-1

CDR3 DNA: TGCAGCGTTGAAGATCAGGGCCTTGATACGCAGTATTTT
CDR3 protein: CSVEDQGLDTQYF
D gene: NA
V gene: TRBV29-1
clone size: few
CDR3 length: 13
J gene: TRBJ2-3

CDR3 DNA: TGTGCCAGCAGGCTACAGTACAATGAGCAGTTCTTC
CDR3 protein: CASRLQYNEQFF
D gene: NA
V gene: TRBV6-1
clone size: NA
CDR3 length: 12
J gene: TRBJ2-1

CDR3 DNA: TGTGCCAGCAGTTACTCCCCCACTACCTACAATGAGCAGTTCTTC
CDR3 protein: CASSYSPTTYNEQFF
D gene: NA
V gene: TRBV6-6
clone size: once
CDR3 length: 15
J gene: TRBJ2-1

CDR3 DNA: TGTGCCAGCAGTGAATCGGGCAATCAGCCCCAGCATTTT
CDR3 protein: CASSESGNQPQHF
D gene: NA
V gene: TRBV25-1
clone size: NA
CDR3 length: 13
J gene: TRBJ1-5

CDR3 DNA: TGTGCCAGTAGCACTAGCGGAACCGGGGAGCTGTTTTTT
CDR3 protein: CASSTSGTGELFF
D gene: TRBD2
V gene: TRBV19
clone size: NA
CDR3 length: 13
J gene: TRBJ2-2

CDR3 DNA: TGTGCCAGCAGCACGACCGACGGGAGCTCCTACGAGCAGTACTTC
CDR3 protein: CASSTTDGSSYEQYF
D gene: NA
V gene: TRBV11-2
clone size: once
CDR3 length: 15
J gene: TRBJ2-7

CDR3 DNA: TGCGCCAGCAGCTTGGCCGATCCCTCAGACACAGATACGCAGTATTTT
CDR3 protein: CASSLADPSDTDTQYF
D gene: NA
V gene: TRBV5-1
clone size: NA
CDR3 length: 16
J gene: TRBJ2-3

CDR3 DNA: TGTGCCAGCAGCTTAGCGCTAGCGGGAAGGAGCTCCTACGAGCAGTACTTC
CDR3 protein: CASSLALAGRSSYEQYF
D gene: TRBD2
V gene: TRBV7-2
clone size: medium-sized
CDR3 length: 17
J gene: TRBJ2-7

CDR3 DNA: TGTGCCAGCAGTCCCTACGACGGCACCGGGGAGCTGTTTTTT
CDR3 protein: CASSPYDGTGELFF
D gene: NA
V gene: TRBV28
clone size: NA
CDR3 length: 14
J gene: TRBJ2-2

CDR3 DNA: TGTGCCTGGAGGCAGGGCGGTCTTTCTGGGGCCAACGTCCTGACTTTC
CDR3 protein: CAWRQGGLSGANVLTF
D gene: NA
V gene: TRBV30
clone size: NA
CDR3 length: 16
J gene: TRBJ2-6

CDR3 DNA: TGTGCCAGCAGCCGAGGTCGCGGGAGAGGGGAAAATCAGCCCCAGCATTTT
CDR3 protein: CASSRGRGRGENQPQHF
D gene: NA
V gene: TRBV27
clone size: NA
CDR3 length: 17
J gene: TRBJ1-5

CDR3 DNA: TGTGCCATCAAGCAGAACACTGAAGCTTTCTTT
CDR3 protein: CAIKQNTEAFF
D gene: NA
V gene: TRBV10-3
clone size: few
CDR3 length: 11
J gene: TRBJ1-1

CDR3 DNA: TGCGCCAGCAGCTTACTAGCGGGAAACACCGGGGAGCTGTTTTTT
CDR3 protein: CASSLLAGNTGELFF
D gene: TRBD2
V gene: TRBV5-1
clone size: NA
CDR3 length: 15
J gene: TRBJ2-2

CDR3 DNA: TGTGCCAGCAGCCGGCTCCCGCCCCCCCACGAGCAGTACTTC
CDR3 protein: CASSRLPPPHEQYF
D gene: NA
V gene: TRBV4-2
clone size: once
CDR3 length: 14
J gene: TRBJ2-7